This T cell receptor beta chain derives from a study of graft-versus-host responses after intestinal transplantation. Across the whole study: Multivisceral, liver-intestinal, or isolated intestinal grafts went to recipients. Anti-thymocyte globulin induction preceded approximately three years of tacrolimus and steroid maintenance in all recipients.

A word on this clone: Its antigen remains unknown.

Profiling relied on immunoSEQ multiplex PCR, and the TCRdb table lists in-frame clones only, not all of them. The data contain about 81,000 clones, 85% to 90% of them singletons. CDR3 length: 14 residues. V shed 3 bases and J 0 bases; nucleotides not matched to a gene: 3. Germline CDR1 is GTSNPN and CDR2 is SVGIG (reference sequence). Specimen: unstimulated CD4+ T cells sorted from spleen or lymph node cells, collected before intestinal transplant. The rearrangement links TRBV30 to TRBJ1-2, with TRBD1 matching 8 bases. The clonotype comes from a human donor who received an intestinal transplant. Here the CDR3 reads CAWRTGGTNYGYTF. The CDR3 bases are TGTGCCTGGAGAACAGGGGGAACTAACTATGGCTACACCTTC.